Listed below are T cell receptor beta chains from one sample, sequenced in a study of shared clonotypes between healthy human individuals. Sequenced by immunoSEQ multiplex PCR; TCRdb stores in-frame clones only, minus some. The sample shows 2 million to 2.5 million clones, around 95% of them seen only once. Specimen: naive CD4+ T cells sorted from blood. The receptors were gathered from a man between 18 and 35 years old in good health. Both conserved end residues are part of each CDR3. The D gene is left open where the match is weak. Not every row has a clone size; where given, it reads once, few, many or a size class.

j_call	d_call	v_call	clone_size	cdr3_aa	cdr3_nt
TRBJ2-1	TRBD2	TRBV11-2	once	CASSFRGTSGNKAYNEQFF	TGTGCCAGCAGCTTCCGAGGGACTAGCGGAAATAAGGCCTACAATGAGCAGTTCTTC
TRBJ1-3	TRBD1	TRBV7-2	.	CASSLGTGLSGNTIYF	TGTGCCAGCAGCCTCGGGACAGGACTCTCTGGAAACACCATATATTTT
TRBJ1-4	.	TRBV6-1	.	CASRLRDTDEKLFF	TGTGCCAGCAGACTCCGGGACACAGATGAAAAACTGTTTTTT
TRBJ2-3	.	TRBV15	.	CATSRQGTSTDTQYF	TGTGCCACCAGCAGACAGGGTACAAGCACAGATACGCAGTATTTT
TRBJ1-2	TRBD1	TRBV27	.	CASSSPDRTYGYTF	TGTGCCAGCAGTTCCCCGGACAGGACCTATGGCTACACCTTC
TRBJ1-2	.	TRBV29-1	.	CSVEDRGGAGYGYTF	TGCAGCGTTGAAGATCGTGGGGGCGCCGGCTATGGCTACACCTTC
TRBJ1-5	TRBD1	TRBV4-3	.	CASSQHGTGVPQPQHF	TGCGCCAGCAGCCAACACGGGACAGGGGTTCCTCAGCCCCAGCATTTT
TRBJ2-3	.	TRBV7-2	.	CASSRRGGRGDTQYF	TGTGCCAGCAGTCGAAGAGGGGGGCGAGGAGATACGCAGTATTTT
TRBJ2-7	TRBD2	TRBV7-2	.	CASSNTGTSGGLKQYF	TGTGCCAGCAGCAATACCGGGACTAGCGGGGGGCTAAAGCAGTACTTC
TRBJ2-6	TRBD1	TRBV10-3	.	CAISERRGQDSGANVLTF	TGTGCCATCAGTGAGAGAAGGGGACAGGACTCTGGGGCCAACGTCCTGACTTTC
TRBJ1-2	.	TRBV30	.	CAWSPDGTNYGYTF	TGTGCCTGGAGCCCAGACGGGACAAACTATGGCTACACCTTC
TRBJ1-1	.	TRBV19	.	CASRRTASETEAFF	TGTGCCAGTAGGCGAACGGCGTCTGAGACTGAAGCTTTCTTT
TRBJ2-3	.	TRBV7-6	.	CASSLVLEGMSTDTQYF	TGTGCCAGCAGCTTAGTCCTAGAGGGGATGAGCACAGATACGCAGTATTTT
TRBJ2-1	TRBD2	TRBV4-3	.	CASSQEYGLSGRRNEQFF	TGCGCCAGCAGCCAAGAGTATGGTCTTAGCGGGAGGAGGAATGAGCAGTTCTTC
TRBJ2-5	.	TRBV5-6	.	CASSLVTVQETQYF	TGTGCCAGCAGCTTGGTGACAGTTCAAGAGACCCAGTACTTC
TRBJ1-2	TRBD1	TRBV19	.	CASSYRGDYGYTF	TGTGCCAGTAGTTACAGGGGGGACTATGGCTACACCTTC
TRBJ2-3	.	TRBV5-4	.	CASSPRPTGRTDTQYF	TGTGCCAGCAGCCCGAGGCCTACTGGTCGCACAGATACGCAGTATTTT
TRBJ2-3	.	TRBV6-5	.	CASSYRAETTDTQYF	TGTGCCAGCAGTTACAGGGCGGAGACGACAGATACGCAGTATTTT
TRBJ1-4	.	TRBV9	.	CASSVDIATNEKLFF	TGTGCCAGCAGCGTCGACATCGCAACTAATGAAAAACTGTTTTTT
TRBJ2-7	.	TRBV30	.	CAWSPSSYEQYF	TGTGCCTGGAGTCCTAGCAGCTACGAGCAGTACTTC
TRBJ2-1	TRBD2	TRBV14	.	CAPPNQGLARYNEQFF	TGTGCCCCCCCCAACCAGGGACTAGCGCGCTACAATGAGCAGTTCTTC
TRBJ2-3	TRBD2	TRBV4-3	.	CASSPISGRAGADTQYF	TGCGCCAGCAGCCCCATCTCCGGGAGGGCCGGCGCAGATACGCAGTATTTT
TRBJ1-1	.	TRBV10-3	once	CAISESGVPEAFF	TGTGCCATCAGTGAGTCAGGGGTCCCTGAAGCTTTCTTT
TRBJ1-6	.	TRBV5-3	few	CARRRRYSPLHF	TGTGCCAGAAGAAGACGTTATTCACCCCTCCACTTT
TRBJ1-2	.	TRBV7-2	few	CASSWKWDYGYTF	TGTGCCAGCAGCTGGAAGTGGGACTATGGCTACACCTTC
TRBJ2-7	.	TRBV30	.	CAWSVTRTPLYEQYF	TGTGCCTGGAGTGTTACCAGAACCCCCCTCTACGAGCAGTACTTC
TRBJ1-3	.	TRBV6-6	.	CASRPPIRYSGNTIYF	TGTGCCAGCAGGCCACCAATCCGATACTCTGGAAACACCATATATTTT
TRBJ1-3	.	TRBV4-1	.	CASTPTGAELENTIYF	TGCGCCAGCACCCCCACTGGGGCAGAACTGGAGAACACCATATATTTT
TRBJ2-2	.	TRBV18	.	CASSPPAVPGELFF	TGTGCCAGCTCACCACCCGCGGTTCCCGGGGAGCTGTTTTTT